Sequencing of this T cell receptor beta chain was carried out in a study of cytomegalovirus exposure and HLA in healthy donors. Study-wide background: It was reported in a later analysis that the approximately 110 validation repertoires used the same platform as the approximately 600 first-cohort repertoires. Regarding the study as a whole: One later analysis, an examination of the approximately 120 validation repertoires, found that first-cohort TCR clusters tended to co-occur in them.

In regard to this clone: Its antigen remains unidentified.

Sequenced by immunoSEQ multiplex PCR; TCRdb stores in-frame clones only, minus some. The sample has tens of thousands of clones, approximately 90% seen once. Germline assignment: CDR1 SQVTM and CDR2 ANQGSEA. The V end lost 5 bases, the J end lost 8 bases, and 18 bases lay between the germline ends. The CDR3 covers 13 residues. Among the 120 subjects of the validation cohort, separate from the roughly 600-subject first cohort, were the donors. The chain recombines TRBV29-1 with TRBJ1-2; D gene uncertain. What was sequenced was PBMCs. The receptor's source is a woman younger than 30 in good health and CMV-seronegative. The CDR3 loop reads CSVYGEGTEGYTF. The CDR3 DNA reads as TGCAGCGTTTATGGAGAGGGCACTGAGGGCTACACCTTC.